This passage covers 27 T cell receptor beta chains from one sample sequenced in a study of T cell changes during pregnancy in multiple sclerosis. The table came from immunoSEQ multiplex PCR; TCRdb's copy has only in-frame clones and leaves some out. This table holds about 26,000 clones, about 91% found once. This specimen consisted of CD8+ T cells from peripheral blood mononuclear cells, obtained in the second trimester of pregnancy. All receptors come from a female donor with multiple sclerosis, enrolled in a pregnancy study.

The chain employs TRBV6-1 and TRBJ2-2; 10 bases match TRBD2. The CDR3 is 16 amino acids. Losses at the gene ends were 2 bases for V and 0 bases for J; bases not matched to a gene: 0. Germline V gene data show CDR1 as MNHNS and CDR2 as SASEGT. The CDR3 DNA reads TGTGCCAGCAGTGAACTAGCGGGAGCGAACACCGGGGAGCTGTTTTTT. It encodes CASSELAGANTGELFF.

This chain joins TRBV4-1 and TRBJ2-3; 11 bases line up with TRBD1. This CDR3 is built from 16 residues. From germline, CDR1 is MGHRA and CDR2 YSYEKL. The V gene end was trimmed by 2 bases and the J gene end by 2 bases; junction bases not matched to a gene: 3. In nucleotides, the CDR3 is TGCGCCAGCAGCCAACCGGGACAGGGGGTCACAGATACGCAGTATTTT. Protein: CASSQPGQGVTDTQYF.

This clone was recorded once. The chain couples TRBV6-9 to TRBJ2-5; 10 nucleotides match TRBD1. Germline-derived CDR1 and CDR2 are MNHGY and SVAAGI. After removal of 10 bases from V and 4 bases from J, the junction contained 12 bases not matched to a gene. The CDR3 is 15 amino acids. CDR3 DNA sequence: TGTGCCACCAAGCCTAGGGACAGGGGAGGAGAGACCCAGTACTTC. It is translated as CATKPRDRGGETQYF.

The chain links TRBV7-9 to TRBJ2-1; TRBD2 aligns across 13 bases. V was clipped by 8 bases and J by 1 base; unmatched bases: 5. The CDR3 is 16 residues long. From germline, CDR1 is SEHNR and CDR2 FQNEAQ (reference sequence). The CDR3 loop reads CASGLAGAWSYNEQFF. Written as DNA, the CDR3 is TGTGCCAGCGGACTAGCGGGAGCCTGGTCCTACAATGAGCAGTTCTTC.

This clone was detected only a few times. The gene calls are TRBV14 and TRBJ2-7, with 7 bases aligning to TRBD2. The V gene end was trimmed by 9 bases and the J gene end by 4 bases; junction bases not matched to a gene: 12. This CDR3 has 14 residues. CDR1 SGHDN and CDR2 FVKESK come from the germline V gene. Here the CDR3 reads CASSASGLPYEQYF. CDR3 bases: TGTGCCAGTTCAGCTTCGGGACTACCGTACGAGCAGTACTTC. Based on the CDR3 plus reference TRBV14 and TRBJ2-7, the full variable domain is EAGVTQFPSHSVIEKGQTVTLRCDPISGHDNLYWYRRVMGKEIKFLLHFVKESKQDESGMPNNRFLAERTGGTYSTLKVQPAELEDSGVYFCASSASGLPYEQYFGPGTRLTVT.

The chain combines TRBV4-1 with TRBJ2-1, with D perhaps TRBD1 (5 bases). Trimming removed 1 base at V and 7 bases at J, with 11 bases between. The CDR3 spans 14 residues. Germline CDR1 and CDR2: MGHRA and YSYEKL. The CDR3 region is CASSQVSAGNEQFF. The CDR3 coding sequence is TGCGCCAGCAGCCAAGTCTCAGCAGGGAATGAGCAGTTCTTC.

The chain is built from TRBV7-8 and TRBJ1-5; D not resolved. V lost 6 bases, J lost 3 bases, and 15 bases lay in between. The CDR3 is 15 residues long. In germline, CDR1 is SGHVS, CDR2 FQNEAQ. Here the CDR3 reads CASSLRGTLNQPQHF. The CDR3 DNA reads TGTGCCAGCAGTCTCCGGGGTACACTCAATCAGCCCCAGCATTTT.

The chain uses TRBV10-3 and TRBJ2-7; TRBD2 matches 7 bases. The CDR3 totals 14 residues. V dropped 3 bases and J dropped 2; count of bases not matched to a gene: 4. CDR1 ENHRY and CDR2 SYGVKD come from the germline V gene. As DNA, the CDR3 is TGTGCCATCAGTGATCCGGGGGGAACCTACGAGCAGTACTTC. Protein: CAISDPGGTYEQYF.

The V and J genes are TRBV19 and TRBJ2-3; the match to TRBD2 covers 8 bases. J lost 5 bases, V lost 3 bases, and 7 bases had no gene match. The germline CDR1 and CDR2 sequences are LNHDA and SQIVND (reference sequence). This CDR3 has 15 amino acids. The CDR3 reads CASSMSKAGVDTQYF. In DNA, the CDR3 is TGTGCCAGTAGTATGTCTAAAGCGGGAGTAGATACGCAGTATTTT.

The chain uses TRBV7-2 and TRBJ2-7, with D possibly matching TRBD2 (6 bases). Trimming left V 5 bases short and J 1 base short, with 12 bases between. CDR1 SGHTA and CDR2 FQGNSA come from the germline V gene. This CDR3 comprises 14 residues. CDR3 DNA: TGTGCCAGCAGCCAGGGCGGGGCGTCCTACGAGCAGTACTTC. This gives the protein CASSQGGASYEQYF.

This chain links TRBV27 with TRBJ2-7; weak D call: TRBD1 (5 bases). Germline V gene data show CDR1 as MNHEY and CDR2 as SMNVEV (reference sequence). The V end was cut by 3 bases, the J end by 1 base, with 16 bases between. The CDR3 sequence is 16 residues long. The CDR3: CASSFLYGRGSYEQYF. The CDR3 DNA is TGTGCCAGCAGTTTTTTATACGGAAGGGGTTCCTACGAGCAGTACTTC.

The chain employs TRBV28 and TRBJ2-1; the match to TRBD2 covers 10 bases. The CDR3 runs 14 residues. Trimming took 5 bases from V and 9 from J; bases not matched to a gene: 7. Germline lookup yields CDR1 MDHEN and CDR2 SYDVKM. The CDR3, as DNA: TGTGCCAGCAGTGTGCTAGCGGGAGTCCGTGAGCAGTTCTTC. It specifies CASSVLAGVREQFF.

The sample holds one count of this clone. The rearrangement uses TRBV4-3 and TRBJ2-7; D is possibly TRBD2 (7 bases). Per germline, CDR1 LGHNA and CDR2 YSLEER. This CDR3 is 14 amino acids long. Deletions cut 1 base from V and 3 bases from J, with 10 bases between. In nucleotides, the CDR3 is TGCGCCAGCAGCCAAGCAAGGGGGGGCTACGAGCAGTACTTC. Translation gives CASSQARGGYEQYF.

Here the CDR3 DNA reads TGTGCCAGCAGTTACCGGGACAGGGGGCCCAGGCAGCCCCAGCATTTT. Amino acids: CASSYRDRGPRQPQHF. The V call is TRBV28, the J call TRBJ1-5; TRBD1 aligns across 12 bases. V lost 4 bases, J lost 7 bases, and 8 bases stayed unmatched. Germline V gene lookup returns CDR1 MDHEN and CDR2 SYDVKM. The CDR3 is made up of 16 amino acids.

This clone occurred once. This sequence joins TRBV5-4 and TRBJ1-4; weak D call: TRBD1 (6 bases). Germline V gene data show CDR1 as SGHNT and CDR2 as YYREEE (reference sequence). The V end lost 5 bases, the J end lost 2 bases, and 16 bases lay between the germline ends. This CDR3 spans 16 amino acids. CDR3 nucleotide sequence: TGTGCCAGCAGTCTAAGGACGGGGGGCACTAATGAAAAACTGTTTTTT. Translation: CASSLRTGGTNEKLFF.

The chain links TRBV7-6 to TRBJ2-2; no clear D. CDR1 and CDR2 from the germline V gene are SGHVS and FNYEAQ. The CDR3 contains 12 residues. Trimming took off 5 bases at V and 7 bases at J, with 8 bases between the two ends. CDR3 in DNA: TGTGCCAGCAGCCTCTCGGGCGGGGAGCTGTTTTTT. It encodes CASSLSGGELFF.

The V gene is TRBV27, the J gene TRBJ2-7, with 10 bases identical to TRBD2. V lost 5 bases to trimming and J lost 4 bases; unmatched junction nucleotides: 8. The CDR3 is 15 amino acids. Germline loops: CDR1 MNHEY, CDR2 SMNVEV (reference sequence). Here the CDR3 reads CASSPVAGGIYEQYF. CDR3 in DNA: TGTGCCAGCAGTCCCGTAGCGGGAGGCATATACGAGCAGTACTTC.

The chain combines TRBV10-3 with TRBJ1-2, with 8 bases matching TRBD1. V lost 0 bases, J lost 4 bases, and 10 bases stayed unmatched. Germline V CDR1 and CDR2: ENHRY, SYGVKD. This CDR3 has 17 residues. CDR3 DNA: TGTGCCATCAGTGAGTCGACTTGGACAGGGCCTTCCTATGGCTACACCTTC. It is translated as CAISESTWTGPSYGYTF.

This clone is a singleton in its sample. The V and J genes are TRBV9 and TRBJ1-1; 7 nucleotides match TRBD1. Unmatched junction bases numbered 5, after V lost 3 bases and J lost 0 bases. The CDR3 sequence is 15 residues long. Germline CDR1 and CDR2: SGDLS and YYNGEE. CDR3 sequence (DNA): TGTGCCAGCAGCGCTCGACAGGGTTTGAACACTGAAGCTTTCTTT. Its protein is CASSARQGLNTEAFF.

This chain joins TRBV7-8 and TRBJ1-2, with D unresolved. The germline V and J ends were trimmed by 5 bases and 8 bases, with 18 bases remaining between them. This CDR3 has 14 amino acids. The germline V gene has CDR1 SGHVS and CDR2 FQNEAQ. CDR3 bases: TGTGCCAGCAGCGCCGCCCCCAGGACTGAGGGCTACACCTTC. Encoded protein: CASSAAPRTEGYTF.

The rearrangement uses TRBV5-1 and TRBJ2-7; D is possibly TRBD1 (6 bases). The CDR3 consists of 14 residues. From germline, CDR1 is SGHRS and CDR2 YFSETQ. The germline V and J ends were trimmed by 4 bases and 0 bases, with 11 bases remaining between them. The CDR3 DNA reads TGCGCCAGCAGCGGGGGCAGTAGCTCCTACGAGCAGTACTTC. This codes for CASSGGSSSYEQYF.

This chain connects TRBV6-6 to TRBJ2-7, with TRBD2 identical over 10 bases. Germline loops: CDR1 MNHNY, CDR2 SVGAGI (reference sequence). V lost 4 bases, J lost 0 bases, and 6 bases stayed unmatched. CDR3 length: 16 amino acids. The CDR3 sequence: CASSSLAGGSSYEQYF. In nucleotides, the CDR3 is TGTGCCAGCAGTTCCTTAGCGGGAGGCAGCTCCTACGAGCAGTACTTC.

The rearrangement uses TRBV7-6 and TRBJ1-4, with D perhaps TRBD1 (5 bases). This CDR3 is built from 15 residues. The V gene lost 1 base and the J gene lost 4 bases, with 10 bases spanning the gap. The V gene's germline CDR1 is SGHVS and CDR2 FNYEAQ. DNA for the CDR3: TGTGCCAGCAGCTTAGAATGGGGGGGTAATGAAAAACTGTTTTTT. This translates into CASSLEWGGNEKLFF.

This chain connects TRBV6-5 to TRBJ2-5, with D maybe TRBD1 (6 bases). The CDR3 is made up of 13 amino acids. Trimming took 0 bases from V and 5 from J, leaving 7 bases between them. Germline-derived CDR1 and CDR2 are MNHEY and SVGAGI. The CDR3 spells CASSYSRGETQYF. DNA of the CDR3: TGTGCCAGCAGTTACTCGAGGGGGGAGACCCAGTACTTC.

This chain connects TRBV28 to TRBJ2-2; 9 bases line up with TRBD1. The CDR3 extends over 20 amino acids. Germline CDR1 MDHEN, CDR2 SYDVKM. V dropped 8 bases and J dropped 5; count of bases not matched to a gene: 24. CDR3 in amino acids: CASLHPDRGSPAGHTGELFF. In nucleotides, the CDR3 is TGTGCCAGCCTCCATCCGGACAGGGGATCACCAGCGGGACATACCGGGGAGCTGTTTTTT.

V gene TRBV11-2 combines with J gene TRBJ2-7, with a tentative D call TRBD2 (5 bases). The CDR3 loop spans 12 amino acids. V was trimmed by 4 bases and J by 3 bases, leaving 7 bases between them. The V gene's germline CDR1 is SGHAT and CDR2 FQNNGV. The CDR3 loop reads CASSSGLYEQYF. CDR3 bases: TGTGCCAGCAGCTCTGGACTCTACGAGCAGTACTTC.

V gene TRBV11-3 combines with J gene TRBJ1-3; D gene unclear. Per the germline V gene, CDR1 is SGHNT and CDR2 is YENEEA. The V gene lost 8 bases and the J gene lost 0 bases, with 20 bases spanning the gap. This CDR3 is built from 17 residues. CDR3 nucleotides: TGTGCCAGCTGCCTGTTATTGAACAGCAACTCTGGAAACACCATATATTTT. Its translation is CASCLLLNSNSGNTIYF.